This T cell receptor beta chain came from a study of blood T cell repertoires in COVID-19 (dated by TCRdb to about 2020). Background for the entire study: Samples from collaborators originated in the United States, Italy and Spain and spanned both the acute and convalescent phases of COVID-19. The material from the prospective study consisted of cDNA or gDNA derived from T cells, B-cell-depleted T cells, or PBMCs. Deeply sampled blood TCRbeta repertoires from subjects exposed to, actively infected with, or recovered from COVID-19 were included in the dataset. The repertoires were made available in a free public database intended to serve as a resource for research on the immune response to SARS-CoV-2. Samples were obtained from the ongoing ImmuneRACE study (first 160 participants) and from 1,000 to 1,500 subjects provided by 6 global collaborators. The sample metadata nearly always contained a de-identified subject ID, COVID-19 status, age in years and sex. Where available, HLA class I and class II types were taken from metadata supplied by the sample provider and were not determined by assay-based typing.

TCRbeta CDR3 regions were amplified from genomic DNA using the immunoSEQ Assay, a bias-controlled multiplex PCR. The source study handled its data this way. Nucleated cell counts per sample were estimated from amplification of reference gene primers within the assay. Sequence reads were collapsed and filtered to measure the absolute abundance of every unique TCRbeta CDR3 rearrangement. For each sample, productive Simpson clonality was calculated as the square root of Simpson's diversity index across productive rearrangements. TCRdb took over this immuneACCESS table, retaining in-frame rearrangements with V and J assigned. Such tables are incomplete; in checked studies, under half of the missing clones stem from an unresolved V gene, and the remainder is unexplained. V and J calls and clone size are copied from that table; D and trimming were computed from the DNA. For this sample there are some 250,000 clones; about 90% appear just once. The ten largest clones add up to 3% to 3.5% of the sample.

On the study overall, not on this receptor specifically: The amount of clinical and demographic metadata varied by source and participant and was provided uncurated.

About this clone itself: The antigen this receptor binds is unknown. Per-nucleotide qualities are absent, and no much larger clonotype sits a single base away.

The CDR3 runs 16 residues from the cysteine to the phenylalanine. This entry keeps only the CDR3 DNA: 48 bases, framed from base 1. V is trimmed back by 2 bases and J by 2 bases, and the junction contains 6 bases that no gene match accounts for. CDR1 and CDR2 were assigned from the germline V gene as SGHAT and FQNNGV. Another Seattle source contributed samples from volunteer blood donors who had recovered from COVID-19. Collaborating institutions collected whole blood in K2EDTA tubes following their own protocols. For TCRbeta analysis, collaborator samples were shipped as frozen whole blood, as isolated PBMCs, or as DNA extracted from either sample type.

The V and J segments used are TRBV11-2 and TRBJ2-7, and TRBD1 aligns with 10 junction nucleotides. The sequenced sample was peripheral blood. The sequence was obtained from a woman in her twenties or thirties who had recovered from COVID-19. The DNA sequence follows: TGTGCCAGCAGCTTAAGGGGACAGGGGTTAACCTACGAGCAGTACTTC. Its protein product is CASSLRGQGLTYEQYF.